Listed below are T cell receptor beta chains from one sample, sequenced in a study of tumor-infiltrating lymphocytes in primary liver carcinoma. MiXCR was run by TCRdb on the multiplex PCR reads, yielding one entry per CDR3 protein. The sample records 300,000 to 400,000 distinct CDR3 sequences, roughly two thirds being singletons. Sequenced input: peripheral blood. The source of these receptors is a man aged 40-50 years with primary liver carcinoma and hepatitis B virus infection. CDR3s include the opening cysteine and the closing phenylalanine or tryptophan. Fields, in order: CDR3 DNA, CDR3 protein, J gene, clone size, D gene, V gene. D genes are given only for firm matches. Some rows have no size entry. The others give once, few or many, or a class for an expanded clone.

cdr3_nt: TGTGCCACCAGTGATGCTGGACGCTACACCTTC; cdr3_aa: CATSDAGRYTF; j_call: TRBJ1-2; clone_size: few; d_call: .; v_call: TRBV24-1
cdr3_nt: TGCGCCAGCAGCTTCGGTGCTATACAAGTCCCACGCCTCCACTTT; cdr3_aa: CASSFGAIQVPRLHF; j_call: TRBJ1-6; clone_size: once; d_call: .; v_call: TRBV5-1
cdr3_nt: TGTGCCTGCAGCTTTTTTGCGGGAGGGCCCTACGAGCAGTACTTC; cdr3_aa: CACSFFAGGPYEQYF; j_call: TRBJ2-7; clone_size: .; d_call: TRBD2; v_call: TRBV5-5
cdr3_nt: TGTACCAGCAGCTTGGATCGACTGAACAATGAAAAACTGTTTTTT; cdr3_aa: CTSSLDRLNNEKLFF; j_call: TRBJ1-4; clone_size: once; d_call: .; v_call: TRBV7-9
cdr3_nt: TGTGCCAGCAGCTTAGTTTCGGCGGGAGCGGGTAATGAGCAGTTCTTC; cdr3_aa: CASSLVSAGAGNEQFF; j_call: TRBJ2-1; clone_size: many; d_call: TRBD2; v_call: TRBV11-2
cdr3_nt: TGTGCCAGCAGCCCCACACCCGGGACTGGCGCTTACGAGCAGTATTTC; cdr3_aa: CASSPTPGTGAYEQYF; j_call: TRBJ2-7; clone_size: .; d_call: .; v_call: TRBV11-2
cdr3_nt: TGTGCCAGCAGTGCAACAGGGGGCGCAGGAGATACGCAGTATTTT; cdr3_aa: CASSATGGAGDTQYF; j_call: TRBJ2-3; clone_size: .; d_call: TRBD1; v_call: TRBV6-5
cdr3_nt: TGTGCCAGGGGGTACGGACAAAACACCGGGGAGCTGTTTTTT; cdr3_aa: CARGYGQNTGELFF; j_call: TRBJ2-2; clone_size: .; d_call: .; v_call: TRBV11-2
cdr3_nt: TGTGCCGGCAGCTTAGGACAAGCACGGTCCTACGAGCAGTACTTC; cdr3_aa: CAGSLGQARSYEQYF; j_call: TRBJ2-7; clone_size: .; d_call: .; v_call: TRBV11-2
cdr3_nt: TGCGCCAGCAGACGGGACAGAACTAATGAAAAACTGTTTTTT; cdr3_aa: CASRRDRTNEKLFF; j_call: TRBJ1-4; clone_size: .; d_call: TRBD1; v_call: TRBV5-1
cdr3_nt: TGTGTCAGCAGTTTTGACCGTTTCAACGAGCAGTACTTC; cdr3_aa: CVSSFDRFNEQYF; j_call: TRBJ2-7; clone_size: .; d_call: .; v_call: TRBV28
cdr3_nt: TGTGCCAGCAGTTACGGGGGAGGAATTTACTACGAGCAGTACTTC; cdr3_aa: CASSYGGGIYYEQYF; j_call: TRBJ2-7; clone_size: many; d_call: .; v_call: TRBV6-5
cdr3_nt: TGTGACAGCAGGCGGGAGGTTGGGACAGATACGCAGTATTTT; cdr3_aa: CDSRREVGTDTQYF; j_call: TRBJ2-3; clone_size: once; d_call: TRBD2; v_call: TRBV6-5
cdr3_nt: TGTGCCAGCAGCTCGGGACTAGCGGGAGTCTATAATGAGCAGTTCTTC; cdr3_aa: CASSSGLAGVYNEQFF; j_call: TRBJ2-1; clone_size: many; d_call: TRBD2; v_call: TRBV5-4
cdr3_nt: TGTGCCAGCAGCCGGGACGTCAACGAGCAGTACTTC; cdr3_aa: CASSRDVNEQYF; j_call: TRBJ2-7; clone_size: .; d_call: .; v_call: TRBV28
cdr3_nt: TGTGCCAGCAGTTGGTCGGTAGCGGGAGCTACAGGGGATGAGCAGTTCTTC; cdr3_aa: CASSWSVAGATGDEQFF; j_call: TRBJ2-1; clone_size: many; d_call: TRBD2; v_call: TRBV12-3/TRBV12-4
cdr3_nt: TGTGCCAGCAGCCCCCCTTCCGGGCTCCACACAGATACGCAGTATTTT; cdr3_aa: CASSPPSGLHTDTQYF; j_call: TRBJ2-3; clone_size: once; d_call: .; v_call: TRBV7-9
cdr3_nt: TGTGCCAGTAGTCGGGATAGCGGGATTCGGGGAAATGAGCAGTTCTTC; cdr3_aa: CASSRDSGIRGNEQFF; j_call: TRBJ2-1; clone_size: few; d_call: TRBD2; v_call: TRBV19
cdr3_nt: TGTGCCAGCATCTACGCTAGCGGTGAAGCCTACAATGAGCAGTTCTTC; cdr3_aa: CASIYASGEAYNEQFF; j_call: TRBJ2-1; clone_size: .; d_call: TRBD2; v_call: TRBV6-5
cdr3_nt: TGTGCCAGCAGGCAAATACTTGTGACAGGGGATTCCCCCGGGGAGCTGTTCTTT; cdr3_aa: CASRQILVTGDSPGELFF; j_call: TRBJ2-2; clone_size: .; d_call: TRBD1; v_call: TRBV4-2
cdr3_nt: TGTGCCAGCAGCCAAGATTGGCACACCGGGGAGCTGTTTTTT; cdr3_aa: CASSQDWHTGELFF; j_call: TRBJ2-2; clone_size: many; d_call: .; v_call: TRBV4-2
cdr3_nt: TGCGCCGGCAGCCAAGGGGCTGCGGGTAACACCGGGGAGCTGTTTTTT; cdr3_aa: CAGSQGAAGNTGELFF; j_call: TRBJ2-2; clone_size: once; d_call: .; v_call: TRBV4-3
cdr3_nt: TGTGCCAGCAGCTTATTAGGGTATAATTCACCCCTCCACTTT; cdr3_aa: CASSLLGYNSPLHF; j_call: TRBJ1-6; clone_size: many; d_call: .; v_call: TRBV11-2
cdr3_nt: TGTGCCAGCAGTTTAGTCGGGGATAGCCAAGAGACCCAGTACTTC; cdr3_aa: CASSLVGDSQETQYF; j_call: TRBJ2-5; clone_size: once; d_call: .; v_call: TRBV12-3/TRBV12-4
cdr3_nt: TGTGCCAGCAGCCAAACTAGCGGGAGCTACGAGCAGTTCTTC; cdr3_aa: CASSQTSGSYEQFF; j_call: TRBJ2-1; clone_size: once; d_call: TRBD2; v_call: TRBV4-2
cdr3_nt: TGTGCCAGCAGTACAATCAGGACGGGGATGGCCACTGAAGCTTTCTTT; cdr3_aa: CASSTIRTGMATEAFF; j_call: TRBJ1-1; clone_size: .; d_call: .; v_call: TRBV6-5
cdr3_nt: TGCTGCGTGCCCTCTACGAGCGCAAGGACAGATACGCAGTATTTT; cdr3_aa: CCVPSTSARTDTQYF; j_call: TRBJ2-3; clone_size: .; d_call: .; v_call: TRBV29-1
cdr3_nt: TGTGCCAGCAGCATTGGACTAGCCAATGAACAGTTCTTC; cdr3_aa: CASSIGLANEQFF; j_call: TRBJ2-1; clone_size: once; d_call: TRBD2; v_call: TRBV11-2
cdr3_nt: TGCGCCAGCAGTGAAGGCAGGAGGAGCAATCAGCCCCAGCATTTT; cdr3_aa: CASSEGRRSNQPQHF; j_call: TRBJ1-5; clone_size: .; d_call: .; v_call: TRBV10-2
cdr3_nt: TGCAGTGCTAGGGAGGAAAAAAGCTTCTACGAGCAGTACTTC; cdr3_aa: CSAREEKSFYEQYF; j_call: TRBJ2-7; clone_size: .; d_call: .; v_call: TRBV20-1
cdr3_nt: TGTGCCAGCACGTCCTCCTCTGGGGTCAACGTCCTGGCTTTC; cdr3_aa: CASTSSSGVNVLAF; j_call: TRBJ2-6; clone_size: .; d_call: .; v_call: TRBV11-2
cdr3_nt: TGTGCCACCAGCAGGACGGACACTGAAGCTTTCTTT; cdr3_aa: CATSRTDTEAFF; j_call: TRBJ1-1; clone_size: .; d_call: .; v_call: TRBV15
cdr3_nt: TGCGCCAGCAGCTTTACAGGGGCGCAGTACAATGAGCAGTTCTTC; cdr3_aa: CASSFTGAQYNEQFF; j_call: TRBJ2-1; clone_size: .; d_call: TRBD1; v_call: TRBV5-1
cdr3_nt: TGTGCCAGCAGATCCGGGCCAGGGGCGCGTCAGCCCCAGCATTTT; cdr3_aa: CASRSGPGARQPQHF; j_call: TRBJ1-5; clone_size: .; d_call: .; v_call: TRBV28
cdr3_nt: TGTGCCAGCAGCTTGTCCAGTAGCGGGGTAGGCGAGCAGTACTTC; cdr3_aa: CASSLSSSGVGEQYF; j_call: TRBJ2-7; clone_size: .; d_call: TRBD2; v_call: TRBV5-4
cdr3_nt: TGTGCCAGCAGAATTGCGACAGGGCACTCCCAAGAGACCCAGTACTTC; cdr3_aa: CASRIATGHSQETQYF; j_call: TRBJ2-5; clone_size: few; d_call: TRBD1; v_call: TRBV6-6
cdr3_nt: TGTGCCAGCAGTGACGGACAGGGGGCGGCCGAGCAGTACTTC; cdr3_aa: CASSDGQGAAEQYF; j_call: TRBJ2-7; clone_size: few; d_call: TRBD1; v_call: TRBV6-1
cdr3_nt: TGTGCCAGCTCACTAACAGGACAGGGGTTGGATACGCAGTATTTT; cdr3_aa: CASSLTGQGLDTQYF; j_call: TRBJ2-3; clone_size: .; d_call: TRBD1; v_call: TRBV18